This is a list of T cell receptor beta chains from one sample in a study of shared clonotypes between healthy human individuals. Repertoires were generated with immunoSEQ multiplex PCR, while TCRdb's copy carries only in-frame clones and drops some. The table has 2,100,000 or so clones, 90% to 96% seen once. Material: naive CD4+ T cells sorted from blood. These receptors came from a man younger than 35 in good health. The CDR3 runs from the conserved cysteine through the conserved F or W. A D gene is named only where the DNA matches it firmly. Expanded clones are given a class, and other clones once, few, many or no size at all.

>TRBV19|.|TRBJ1-5|.
CASSIGDTLLNQPQHF
TGTGCCAGTAGTATTGGGGACACTTTGCTCAATCAGCCCCAGCATTTT
>TRBV2|.|TRBJ1-1|.
CASSVGMNTEAFF
TGTGCCAGCAGTGTAGGCATGAACACTGAAGCTTTCTTT
>TRBV10-3|.|TRBJ1-1|.
CAISESWLATEAFF
TGTGCCATCAGTGAGTCGTGGTTGGCCACTGAAGCTTTCTTT
>TRBV10-3|.|TRBJ2-2|.
CAISEFPPGGELFF
TGTGCCATCAGTGAGTTCCCCCCCGGTGGGGAGCTGTTTTTT
>TRBV6-1|.|TRBJ2-1|.
CASSEFWGSGIVF
.
>TRBV18|.|TRBJ1-1|.
CASSTGGNTEAFF
TGTGCCAGCTCGACGGGGGGGAACACTGAAGCTTTCTTT
>TRBV5-4|.|TRBJ2-5|.
CASSQRQEETQYF
TGTGCCAGCAGCCAGAGACAGGAAGAGACCCAGTACTTC
>TRBV7-2|.|TRBJ2-2|TRBD2
CASSLAPSGVSGELFF
TGTGCCAGCAGCTTAGCCCCTAGCGGGGTGAGCGGGGAGCTGTTTTTT
>TRBV27|.|TRBJ2-7|.
CASRPTGGGGRHEQYF
TGTGCCAGCAGACCTACCGGCGGGGGCGGGAGACACGAGCAGTACTTC
>TRBV27|once|TRBJ1-3|.
CASSWAWGQGNTIYF
TGTGCCAGCAGCTGGGCATGGGGACAAGGAAACACCATATATTTT
>TRBV5-1|.|TRBJ2-5|.
CASSLLGGEKETQYF
TGCGCCAGCAGCTTGTTAGGAGGGGAGAAAGAGACCCAGTACTTC
>TRBV2|.|TRBJ2-1|TRBD2
CASSGQAGGYNEQFF
TGTGCCAGCAGTGGACAAGCGGGGGGTTACAATGAGCAGTTCTTC
>TRBV28|few|TRBJ1-2|.
CASSLRATIGYTF
TGTGCCAGCAGTTTAAGGGCTACGATTGGCTACACCTTC
>TRBV27|.|TRBJ2-1|.
CASSRNSKGLDQFF
TGTGCCAGCAGTCGTAACTCCAAGGGGTTGGACCAGTTCTTC
>TRBV7-6|.|TRBJ1-1|.
CASSEQGNTEAFF
TGTGCCAGCAGCGAACAGGGAAACACTGAAGCTTTCTTT
>TRBV5-6|.|TRBJ1-6|TRBD1
CASSLPRTGRYGSPLHF
TGTGCCAGCAGCTTGCCCCGGACAGGGCGGTATGGTTCACCCCTCCACTTT
>TRBV28|.|TRBJ1-6|TRBD1
CASSLSGQGYRSPLHF
TGTGCCAGCAGTTTATCGGGACAGGGGTATAGGTCACCCCTCCACTTT
>TRBV6-5|.|TRBJ2-5|.
CATHPGTSQETQYF
TGTGCCACCCATCCCGGGACTTCGCAAGAGACCCAGTACTTC